This T cell receptor (beta chain) was observed in a study of T cells in tuberculosis. Study-wide results and limits: Cases with active tuberculosis were adults, while controls were adolescents. Active tuberculosis patients had shorter CDR3-alpha; the beta difference was nonsignificant.

The CDR3 covers 12 residues. The V end lost 0 bases, the J end lost 8 bases, and 10 bases lay between the germline ends. The germline V gene encodes CDR1 GTSNPN and CDR2 SVGIG (reference sequence). Indicated time point: new active TB diagnosis, blood taken before or within 7 days of starting treatment. Each clinical donor contributed on average around 100,000 T cells from unsorted cryopreserved PBMC. A note on this clone: Its antigen is not known.

The protocol was immunoSEQ multiplex PCR, while the TCRdb copy is restricted to in-frame clones and leaves out a portion. The repertoire holds about 34,000 clones, 80% to 95% seen once, with roughly an eighth in the top ten. The chain couples TRBV30 to TRBJ1-2; D might be TRBD1 (5 bases). The sequence was collected from an adult with tuberculosis. This sample comprised PBMCs, obtained at tuberculosis diagnosis. CDR3 DNA: TGTGCCTGGAGTGTGTCAGGGAGGGGCTACACCTTC. Translated, it gives CAWSVSGRGYTF.